A single sample is the source of the 4 T cell receptor beta chains below, sequenced in a study of CD4 and CD8 cells across lung adenocarcinoma regions. TCRdb re-called the PCR reads with MiXCR, one entry per CDR3 protein. Found here are more than 3,500 distinct CDR3 sequences, approximately 57% of them singletons; the top ten hold less than 25%. The specimen was CD4+ T cells from the margin of a lung tumor. The receptors derive from a female donor with lung adenocarcinoma. The CD4 and CD8 labels of this study may be unreliable.

This clonotype qualifies as medium-sized. The CDR3 reads CASSFILAGGPNEQFF. In DNA form, the CDR3 reads TGTGCCAGCAGTTTCATCCTAGCGGGAGGGCCGAATGAGCAGTTCTTC. This sequence joins TRBV6-5 and TRBJ2-1; 12 nucleotides match TRBD2. Germline V gene data show CDR1 as MNHEY and CDR2 as SVGAGI. The CDR3 runs 16 residues. V lost 4 bases, J lost 7 bases, and 8 bases stayed unmatched.

The chain links TRBV6-1 to TRBJ2-1, with 7 bases identical to TRBD2. V shed 6 bases, J shed 3 bases, and the junction held 2 bases outside the gene matches. The CDR3 totals 13 residues. In germline, CDR1 is MNHNS, CDR2 SASEGT. The CDR3, as DNA: TGTGCCAGCAGGAGGGACTACTACAATGAGCAGTTCTTC. Protein product: CASRRDYYNEQFF.

This chain joins TRBV10-3 and TRBJ1-4, with 9 positions matching TRBD1. This CDR3 contains 13 residues. CDR1 is ENHRY and CDR2 is SYGVKD in the germline V gene. V shed 10 bases, J shed 8 bases, and the junction held 8 bases outside the gene matches. The CDR3 loop reads CATKQGADEKLFF. The CDR3 nucleotides read TGTGCCACAAAACAGGGGGCGGACGAAAAACTGTTTTTT.

The rearrangement uses TRBV7-6 and TRBJ2-4; D might be TRBD1 or TRBD2, each matching 5 bases. V was clipped by 1 base and J by 13 bases, with 23 bases between them. Germline loops: CDR1 SGHVS, CDR2 FNYEAQ. The CDR3 runs to 16 residues. CDR3 sequence (DNA): TGTGCCAGCAGCTTAGGGGGGTGGGGCGCCACAGACACGCAGTACTTC. This encodes CASSLGGWGATDTQYF.